This T cell receptor beta chain was recorded in a study of cytomegalovirus exposure and HLA in healthy donors. PCR was performed using 60 Vbeta and 13 Jbeta primers. Profiled with immunoSEQ multiplex PCR; TCRdb holds only in-frame clones, not every one. The sample contains approximately 100,000 clones, under 85% of which appear only once. This CDR3 spans 13 amino acids. Trimming pared 7 bases from V and 7 bases from J, leaving 17 bases between. Germline V CDR1 and CDR2: SGHRS, YFSETQ. This chain links TRBV5-1 with TRBJ1-2, with a weak D call TRBD1 (6 bases). Sequenced: PBMCs. The sequence came from a woman in her forties in good health and CMV-seronegative. The CDR3 region is CASGGTGRSGYTF. The CDR3, as DNA: TGCGCCAGCGGTGGAACAGGGAGAAGTGGCTACACCTTC.